This note documents a single T cell receptor beta chain sequence. Antigen specificity is unknown. When sampled, the donors appeared nominally healthy, though they likely had unrecorded immune exposures. The PCR had 60 Vbeta and 13 Jbeta primers. Profiled with immunoSEQ multiplex PCR; TCRdb holds only in-frame clones, not every one. The data contain 120,000 to 150,000 clones, around 73% of them singletons. Looked up from germline, CDR1 is SEHNR and CDR2 is FQNEAQ (reference sequence). V gave up 5 bases and J gave up 10 bases, with 11 bases separating them. The CDR3 is 12 amino acids. The data belong to a study of cytomegalovirus exposure and HLA in healthy donors. Regarding the study as a whole: Most TCR beta V segments were productive about 87% or about 30% of the time in an earlier analysis. Presence/absence results assume similar sequencing depth per donor, which may not hold.

The source material was PBMCs. The receptor was isolated from a female donor in good health and CMV-seronegative. The J gene is TRBJ1-4, the V gene TRBV7-9, with D unclear. CDR3 protein: CASSPGDRKLFF. CDR3 coding DNA: TGTGCCAGCAGCCCCGGGGATAGAAAACTGTTTTTT. Variable domain in full (rest from reference TRBV7-9 and TRBJ1-4): DTGVSQNPRHKITKRGQNVTFRCDPISEHNRLYWYRQTLGQGPEFLTYFQNEAQLEKSRLLSDRFSAERPKGSFSTLEIQRTEQGDSAMYLCASSPGDRKLFFGSGTQLSVL.